This T cell receptor (beta chain) was recovered during a study of blood T cell repertoires in COVID-19. TCRdb keeps only in-frame clones here, not all; method: immunoSEQ multiplex PCR. The data hold 60,000 to 75,000 clones, with more than 75% observed a single time. Of note for this clone: A junction boundary mismatches the germline segment, possibly from a read error.

The sequenced sample was peripheral blood. This clonotype was obtained from a man aged 50-60 years with active COVID-19.

The CDR3 protein is CASREGTLPF. Here the CDR3 DNA reads TGTGCCAGTAGAGAGGGAACCTTACCCTTC. The rearrangement joins TRBV6-4 to TRBJ1-2; D is undetermined. CDR3 length equals 10 residues. Germline V gives CDR1 MRHNA, CDR2 SNTAGT.